This record covers a single TCR beta chain. Source study methods: Amplified reference gene primers provided the basis for estimating nucleated cell counts. Sequencing used immunoSEQ multiplex PCR; TCRdb keeps in-frame clones, though not all of them. V, J and clone size are those of that table, while D and trimming were read from the DNA. The table has about 20,000 clones, roughly nine tenths seen once; the top ten hold 7.9%. Germline loops: CDR1 LNHNV, CDR2 YYDKDF (reference sequence). V dropped 11 bases and J dropped 7 bases, with 24 bases sitting between them. The length of the CDR3 is 14 residues. The sample comes from a study of blood T cell repertoires in COVID-19. Study at large: From the United States, Italy and Spain came samples of acute and convalescent COVID-19. The analysed material was cDNA or gDNA that came from T cells, B-cell-depleted T cells, or PBMCs.

Sample: peripheral blood. The V gene is TRBV15, the J gene TRBJ2-7; TRBD2 might be the D (5 bases). The receptor's source is a human donor with active COVID-19. The donor label of this sample is uncertain. For the CDR3, the DNA is TGTGCCGCTCGGAGCGGAGACGGGGATATGGAGCAGTACTTC. This translates into CAARSGDGDMEQYF. Together with reference TRBV15 and TRBJ2-7, the CDR3 gives the full variable domain: DAMVIQNPRYQVTQFGKPVTLSCSQTLNHNVMYWYQQKSSQAPKLLFHYYDKDFNNEADTPDNFQSRRPNTSFCFLDIRSPGLGDTAMYLCAARSGDGDMEQYFGPGTRLTVT.